A selection of T cell receptor beta chains follows, all from one sample in a study of blood T cells in healthy people across ages. Each CDR3 protein gets one entry after TCRdb re-called the 5' RACE reads with MiXCR. The sample holds about 1,500,000 distinct CDR3 sequences, approximately 28% seen once. Sequencing was performed on blood. Receptors originate from a woman aged 25 to 39 in good health. CDR3s include the opening cysteine and the closing phenylalanine or tryptophan. A D gene is named only where the DNA matches it firmly. Clone size is not always given. Where it is, it says once, few, many or a class for expanded clones.

v_call	clone_size	j_call	d_call	cdr3_aa	cdr3_nt
TRBV30	.	TRBJ1-2	TRBD1	CAWAGGTDYGYTF	TGTGCCTGGGCCGGTGGGACAGACTATGGCTACACCTTC
TRBV4-1	.	TRBJ2-3	TRBD1	CASSQATRDRTDTQYF	TGCGCCAGCAGCCAAGCGACTCGGGACAGAACAGATACGCAGTATTTT
TRBV29-1	few	TRBJ1-2	.	CSVPRLGGDGYTF	TGCAGCGTGCCGAGATTGGGGGGAGATGGCTACACCTTC
TRBV4-1	.	TRBJ2-1	TRBD2	CASNQAGVHNEQFF	TGCGCCAGCAACCAAGCGGGGGTTCACAATGAGCAGTTCTTC
TRBV12-3/TRBV12-4	many	TRBJ1-2	.	CASSLRSYGYTF	TGTGCCAGCAGCTTAAGGTCCTATGGCTACACCTTC
TRBV28	few	TRBJ1-4	.	CATTVGQPEKLFF	TGTGCCACCACGGTGGGACAACCCGAAAAACTGTTTTTT
TRBV4-3	few	TRBJ2-7	.	CASSQVAQTPYEQYF	TGCGCCAGCAGCCAAGTAGCACAGACCCCCTACGAGCAGTACTTC
TRBV14	.	TRBJ2-2	.	CASSQRQAGNTGELFF	TGTGCCAGCAGCCAACGCCAAGCGGGGAACACCGGGGAGCTGTTTTTT
TRBV5-1	few	TRBJ1-4	.	CASSLNLGGEKLFF	TGCGCCAGCAGTCTTAACTTGGGAGGTGAAAAACTGTTTTTT
TRBV14	many	TRBJ2-7	TRBD2	CASSHYQAGWFYEQYF	TGTGCCAGCAGCCACTATCAAGCGGGATGGTTCTACGAGCAGTACTTC
TRBV5-5	.	TRBJ1-5	.	CASSFINQPQHF	TGTGCCAGCAGCTTTATTAATCAGCCCCAGCATTTT
TRBV12-3/TRBV12-4	.	TRBJ2-2	.	CASSSGTQAGELFF	TGTGCCAGCAGTTCGGGGACCCAAGCCGGGGAGCTGTTTTTT
TRBV20-1	.	TRBJ2-1	.	CRPERDGGLSEQFF	TGCAGGCCCGAACGGGACGGAGGTTTAAGTGAGCAGTTCTTC
TRBV4-1	few	TRBJ1-1	.	CASSQGPADTEAFF	TGCGCCAGCAGCCAAGGGCCAGCAGACACTGAAGCTTTCTTT
TRBV29-1	many	TRBJ2-7	TRBD1	CSVRDRGFDYEQYF	TGCAGCGTTCGTGACAGGGGGTTTGACTACGAGCAGTACTTC
TRBV7-2	.	TRBJ2-7	TRBD2	CASSLASRTSSRISYEQYF	TGTGCCAGCAGCTTAGCGTCACGGACTAGCTCACGTATCTCCTACGAGCAGTACTTC
TRBV20-1	.	TRBJ1-1	.	CSARTGPREAFF	TGCAGTGCTAGAACCGGACCCCGGGAAGCTTTCTTT
TRBV20-1	.	TRBJ2-7	TRBD1	CSATRQETGYNEQYF	TGCAGTGCCACCCGCCAAGAGACAGGGTACAACGAGCAGTACTTC
TRBV5-1	few	TRBJ2-1	TRBD2	CASSPTSGEREDLFF	TGCGCCAGCAGCCCAACTAGTGGGGAGCGGGAAGATCTGTTCTTC
TRBV7-2	.	TRBJ2-7	TRBD2	CASSLFWGGSYEQYF	TGTGCCAGCAGCCTCTTCTGGGGGGGCTCCTACGAGCAGTACTTC
TRBV6-5	.	TRBJ1-1	.	CASRRVGQGTEAFF	TGTGCCAGCCGGCGGGTGGGGCAGGGCACTGAAGCTTTCTTT
TRBV6-5	.	TRBJ2-7	.	CASSYSKVQATYEQYF	TGTGCCAGCAGTTACTCGAAGGTACAGGCAACCTACGAGCAGTACTTC
TRBV5-1	.	TRBJ1-1	.	CASSVGTPNTEAFF	TGTGCCAGCAGCGTGGGGACACCGAACACTGAAGCTTTCTTT
TRBV3-1	.	TRBJ1-4	.	CASTLDTGRRNEKRFF	TGTGCCAGCACCCTCGACACAGGACGGAGAAATGAAAAACGGTTTTTT
TRBV29-1	.	TRBJ2-2	TRBD1	CSVEPTGVTGELFF	TGCAGCGTTGAACCGACAGGGGTGACCGGGGAGCTGTTTTTT
TRBV15	.	TRBJ1-6	TRBD1	CATSKDRVGSPLHF	TGTGCCACCAGCAAGGACAGGGTGGGTTCACCCCTCCACTTT
TRBV4-1	few	TRBJ2-6	.	CASSQDPGWLGANVLTF	TGCGCCAGCAGCCAAGATCCAGGGTGGCTTGGGGCCAACGTCCTGACTTTC
TRBV6-5	many	TRBJ2-3	TRBD2	CASGTSGRKQYF	TGTGCCAGCGGGACTAGCGGGAGAAAGCAGTATTTT
TRBV12-3/TRBV12-4	few	TRBJ2-3	TRBD2	CASRATLSGTSGPTQYF	TGTGCCAGCAGAGCCACCCTGTCCGGGACTAGCGGCCCGACGCAGTATTTT
TRBV20-1	.	TRBJ2-6	.	CSAPATGPSGANVPTF	TGCAGTGCTCCCGCGACAGGCCCTTCTGGGGCCAACGTCCCGACTTTC
TRBV10-3	few	TRBJ2-7	TRBD1	CAISESDRAPYEQYF	TGTGCCATCAGTGAGTCGGACAGGGCCCCCTACGAGCAGTACTTC
TRBV7-2	.	TRBJ1-3	TRBD1	CASSPWTGRGNTIYF	TGTGCCAGCAGCCCCTGGACAGGACGTGGAAACACCATATATTTT
TRBV5-5	.	TRBJ2-3	.	CASSLTNWDTQYF	TGTGCCAGCAGCTTGACAAACTGGGATACGCAGTATTTT
TRBV12-3/TRBV12-4	.	TRBJ1-5	.	CASRGGGYQPQHF	TGTGCCAGCAGAGGGGGGGGATATCAGCCCCAGCATTTT
TRBV10-3	many	TRBJ2-7	.	CAISDQRVIYEQYF	TGTGCCATCAGTGACCAAAGGGTCATCTACGAGCAGTACTTC
TRBV5-5	.	TRBJ2-1	TRBD2	CASSGEPGLWINEQFF	TGTGCCAGCAGCGGGGAACCGGGACTATGGATAAATGAGCAGTTCTTC
TRBV7-2	few	TRBJ1-5	.	CACSIRVSNQPQHF	TGTGCCTGCAGCATCAGGGTTAGCAATCAGCCCCAGCATTTT
TRBV20-1	.	TRBJ2-1	TRBD2	CSADSTSGNFNEQFF	TGCAGTGCTGATTCTACTAGCGGGAATTTTAATGAGCAGTTCTTC
TRBV4-1	.	TRBJ1-6	TRBD1	CASRPTGEGNSPLHF	TGCGCCAGCAGACCGACAGGGGAGGGTAATTCACCCCTCCACTTT
TRBV5-6	.	TRBJ2-7	TRBD2	CASSFRREGYEQYF	TGTGCCAGCAGCTTTAGGCGGGAGGGATACGAGCAGTACTTC
TRBV28	few	TRBJ2-7	TRBD1	CASSFKLQGSSYEQYF	TGTGCCAGCAGTTTTAAGTTACAGGGGAGCTCCTACGAGCAGTACTTC